Included here is one T cell receptor beta chain sequence, with context. Its cognate antigen is unknown. This entry is derived from a study of T cell responses to AZD1222 COVID-19 vaccine. Study results and caveats: Distributed over spike, vaccine-associated CD4 TCRs predominated at 160-218 and 743-854. Baseline serostatus was positive in only a handful of AZD1222 recipients. Per reports, nearly half of all spike-specific TCRs target regions that are unmutated in variants.

V lost 3 bases and J lost 7, with 19 bases in between. Germline V gene data show CDR1 as SGDLS and CDR2 as YYNGEE. CDR3 length equals 15 residues. Here immunoSEQ multiplex PCR was the method, and the copy in TCRdb shows in-frame clones only, minus some. This table has 120,000 to 150,000 clones, approximately 89% appearing once. Source: peripheral blood, taken on day 0 of AZD1222 vaccination. The rearrangement links TRBV9 to TRBJ1-2; TRBD1 might be the D (6 bases). The source of this sequence is an adult in good health. The CDR3: CASSGSLGGLSGYTF. The CDR3 DNA sequence: TGTGCCAGCAGCGGCTCCTTAGGGGGGCTGAGTGGCTACACCTTC. The full variable domain, rest sourced from reference TRBV9 and TRBJ1-2, is DSGVTQTPKHLITATGQRVTLRCSPRSGDLSVYWYQQSLDQGLQFLIQYYNGEERAKGNILERFSAQQFPDLHSELNLSSLELGDSALYFCASSGSLGGLSGYTFGSGTRLTVV.